The present T cell receptor (beta chain) was sequenced within a study of metastatic and nonmetastatic thyroid tumors. This clone was detected a few times. The entire patient cohort was treatment-naive prior to thyroid surgery. TCRdb recomputed clones from the PCR reads via MiXCR. The table includes about 40,000 clones, roughly 27% detected once. This CDR3 comprises 12 residues. Germline CDR1 is SNHLY and CDR2 is FYNNEI. V was pared by 10 bases and J by 1 base, with 3 bases of the junction left unmatched. Sequencing used blood. The source of this sequence is a male donor with papillary thyroid cancer or a benign thyroid nodule (not recorded which). Some clones in this sample may be carry-over from other donors' samples. The genes are TRBV2 and TRBJ1-2, with 7 bases that match TRBD1. The CDR3 nucleotides read TGTGCCAAGACAGGGCTTAACTATGGCTACACCTTC. Translated, it gives CAKTGLNYGYTF.